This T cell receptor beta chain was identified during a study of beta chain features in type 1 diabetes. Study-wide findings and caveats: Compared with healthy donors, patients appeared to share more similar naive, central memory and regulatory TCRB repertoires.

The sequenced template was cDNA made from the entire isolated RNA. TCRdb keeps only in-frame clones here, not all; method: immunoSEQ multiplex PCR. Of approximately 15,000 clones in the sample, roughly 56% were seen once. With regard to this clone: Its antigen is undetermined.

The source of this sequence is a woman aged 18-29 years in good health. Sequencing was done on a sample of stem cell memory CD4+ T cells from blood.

The CDR3 sequence is CASSERGGYGYTF. The CDR3 DNA reads as TGTGCCAGCAGTGAAAGAGGGGGCTATGGCTACACCTTC. This chain joins TRBV6-1 and TRBJ1-2, with D perhaps TRBD1 (6 bases). V lost 2 bases, J lost 4 bases, and 8 bases lay in between. Germline-derived CDR1 and CDR2 are MNHNS and SASEGT. CDR3 length: 13 residues.